The TCR beta chain described here comes from a study of T cell responses to AZD1222 COVID-19 vaccine. Study-wide points: The repertoires were collected only after the peak T cell response.

Deletions cut 2 bases from V and 3 bases from J, with 7 bases between. The CDR3 is made up of 13 amino acids. Germline V gene data show CDR1 as SGHTA and CDR2 as FQGTGA. Comments on this clone: Its antigen is as yet unknown. Additional DNA sequences in this sample encode the identical CDR3.

Profiled with immunoSEQ multiplex PCR; TCRdb holds only in-frame clones, not every one. The sample carries 150,000 or so clones, 80% to 95% recorded once. The TCR was taken from an adult in good health. The material sequenced was peripheral blood, taken on day 0 of MenACWY control vaccination. V gene TRBV7-3 combines with J gene TRBJ1-1, with D unresolved. CDR3 protein: CASSLSRDTEAFF. DNA for the CDR3: TGTGCCAGCAGCTTATCAAGGGACACTGAAGCTTTCTTT.